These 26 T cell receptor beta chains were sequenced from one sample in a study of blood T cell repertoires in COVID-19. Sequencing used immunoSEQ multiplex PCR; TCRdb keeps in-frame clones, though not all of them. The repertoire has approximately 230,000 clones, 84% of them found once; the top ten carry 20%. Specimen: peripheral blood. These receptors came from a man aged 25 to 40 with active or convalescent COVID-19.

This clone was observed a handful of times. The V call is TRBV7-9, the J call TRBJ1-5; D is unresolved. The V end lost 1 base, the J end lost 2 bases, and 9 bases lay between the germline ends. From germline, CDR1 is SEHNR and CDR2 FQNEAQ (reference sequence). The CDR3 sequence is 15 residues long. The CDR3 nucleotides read TGTGCCAGCAGCTTAGATGGGAGGGGCAATCAGCCCCAGCATTTT. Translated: CASSLDGRGNQPQHF.

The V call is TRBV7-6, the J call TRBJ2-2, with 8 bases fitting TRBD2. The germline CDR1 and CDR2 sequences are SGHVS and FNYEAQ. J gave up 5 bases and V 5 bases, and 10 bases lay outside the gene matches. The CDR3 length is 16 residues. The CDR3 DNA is TGTGCCAGCAGCAATAACCCGGGACTAGAGACCGGGGAGCTGTTTTTT. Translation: CASSNNPGLETGELFF. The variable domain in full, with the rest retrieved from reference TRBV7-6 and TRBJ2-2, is GAGVSQSPRYKVTKRGQDVALRCDPISGHVSLYWYRQALGQGPEFLTYFNYEAQQDKSGLPNDRFSAERPEGSISTLTIQRTEQRDSAMYRCASSNNPGLETGELFFGEGSRLTVL.

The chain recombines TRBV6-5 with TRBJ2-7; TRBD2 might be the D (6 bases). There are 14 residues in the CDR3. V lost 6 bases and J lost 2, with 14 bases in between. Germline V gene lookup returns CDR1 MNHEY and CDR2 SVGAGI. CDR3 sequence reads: CASSRRAGTYEQYF. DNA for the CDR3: TGTGCCAGCAGCCGACGGGCGGGAACCTACGAGCAGTACTTC.

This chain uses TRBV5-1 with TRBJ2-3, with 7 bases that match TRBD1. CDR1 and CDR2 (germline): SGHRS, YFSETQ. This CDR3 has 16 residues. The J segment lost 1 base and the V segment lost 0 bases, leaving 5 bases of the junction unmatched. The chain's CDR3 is CASSLGQGVGTDTQYF. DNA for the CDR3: TGCGCCAGCAGCTTGGGGCAGGGGGTTGGCACAGATACGCAGTATTTT. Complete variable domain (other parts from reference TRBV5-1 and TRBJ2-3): KAGVTQTPRYLIKTRGQQVTLSCSPISGHRSVSWYQQTPGQGLQFLFEYFSETQRNKGNFPGRFSGRQFSNSRSEMNVSTLELGDSALYLCASSLGQGVGTDTQYFGPGTRLTVL.

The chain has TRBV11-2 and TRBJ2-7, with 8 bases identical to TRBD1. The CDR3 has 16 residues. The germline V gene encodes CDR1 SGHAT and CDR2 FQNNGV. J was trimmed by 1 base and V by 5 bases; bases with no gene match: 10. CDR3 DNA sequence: TGTGCCAGCAGCCCGGAGGAAGGGGACAGGTCCTACGAGCAGTACTTC. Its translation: CASSPEEGDRSYEQYF.

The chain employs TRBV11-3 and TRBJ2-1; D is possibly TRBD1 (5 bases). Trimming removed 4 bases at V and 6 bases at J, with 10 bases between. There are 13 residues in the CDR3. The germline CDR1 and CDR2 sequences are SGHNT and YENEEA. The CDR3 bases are TGTGCCAGCAGCTATGGCAGGGTCAATGAGCAGTTCTTC. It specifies CASSYGRVNEQFF.

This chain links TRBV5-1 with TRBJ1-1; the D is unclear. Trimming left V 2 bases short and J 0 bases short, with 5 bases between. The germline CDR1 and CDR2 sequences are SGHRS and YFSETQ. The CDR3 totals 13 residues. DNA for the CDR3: TGCGCCAGCAGCTTTCAATTGAACACTGAAGCTTTCTTT. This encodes CASSFQLNTEAFF.

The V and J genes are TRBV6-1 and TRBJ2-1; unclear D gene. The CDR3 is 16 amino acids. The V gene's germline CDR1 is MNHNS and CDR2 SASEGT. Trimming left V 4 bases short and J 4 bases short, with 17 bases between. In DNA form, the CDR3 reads TGTGCCAGCAGTGCACCCACACAAAATCAATACAATGAGCAGTTCTTC. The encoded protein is CASSAPTQNQYNEQFF.

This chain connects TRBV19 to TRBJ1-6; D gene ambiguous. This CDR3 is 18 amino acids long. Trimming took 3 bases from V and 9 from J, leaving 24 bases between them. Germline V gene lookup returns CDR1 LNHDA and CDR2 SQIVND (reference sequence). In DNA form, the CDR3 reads TGTGCCAGTAGTATCTTAGCGCCAGGATCGGGATTTTCTTCACCCCTCCACTTT. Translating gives CASSILAPGSGFSSPLHF.

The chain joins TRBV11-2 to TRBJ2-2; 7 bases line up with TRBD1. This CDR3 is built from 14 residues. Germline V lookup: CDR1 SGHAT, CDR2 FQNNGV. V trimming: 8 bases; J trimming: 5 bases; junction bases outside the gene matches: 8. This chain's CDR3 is CASQGGGRTGELFF. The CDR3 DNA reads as TGTGCCAGCCAAGGGGGCGGTAGAACCGGGGAGCTGTTTTTT.

The CDR3 DNA sequence: TGTGCCAGCTCACCACCGTGGCAGAACTATGGCTACACCTTC. As protein: CASSPPWQNYGYTF. The chain joins TRBV18 to TRBJ1-2, with D unclear. The CDR3 sequence is 14 residues long. Trimming pared 0 bases from V and 2 bases from J, leaving 7 bases between. CDR1 and CDR2 (germline): KGHSH, LQKENI.

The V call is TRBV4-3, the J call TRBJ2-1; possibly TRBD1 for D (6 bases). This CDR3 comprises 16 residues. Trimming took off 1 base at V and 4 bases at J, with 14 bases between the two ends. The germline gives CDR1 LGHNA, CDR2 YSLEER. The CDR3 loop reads CASSQGGGVGYNEQFF. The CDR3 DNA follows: TGCGCCAGCAGCCAAGGAGGGGGAGTGGGGTACAATGAGCAGTTCTTC.

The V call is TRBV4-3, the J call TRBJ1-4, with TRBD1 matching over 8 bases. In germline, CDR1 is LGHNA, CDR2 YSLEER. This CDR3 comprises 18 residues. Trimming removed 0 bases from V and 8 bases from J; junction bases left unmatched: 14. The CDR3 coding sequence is TGCGCCAGCAGCCAAGATCCTTCCCTCAGGGGGCAGAGGGAAAAACTGTTTTTT. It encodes CASSQDPSLRGQREKLFF.

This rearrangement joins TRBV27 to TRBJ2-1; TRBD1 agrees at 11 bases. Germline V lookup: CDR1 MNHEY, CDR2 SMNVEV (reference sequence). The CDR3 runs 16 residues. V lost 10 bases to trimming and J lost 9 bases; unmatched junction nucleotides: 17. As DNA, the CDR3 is TGTGCCACATTAGGACAGGGGGCGGGAGAGAGGACTGAGCAGTTCTTC. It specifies CATLGQGAGERTEQFF.

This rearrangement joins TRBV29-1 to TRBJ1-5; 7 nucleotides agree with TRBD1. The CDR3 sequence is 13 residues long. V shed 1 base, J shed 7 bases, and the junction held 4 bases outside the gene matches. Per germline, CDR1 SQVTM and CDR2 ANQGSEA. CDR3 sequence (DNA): TGCAGCGTTGAAGCTGTCAGGGGGCAGCCCCAGCATTTT. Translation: CSVEAVRGQPQHF.

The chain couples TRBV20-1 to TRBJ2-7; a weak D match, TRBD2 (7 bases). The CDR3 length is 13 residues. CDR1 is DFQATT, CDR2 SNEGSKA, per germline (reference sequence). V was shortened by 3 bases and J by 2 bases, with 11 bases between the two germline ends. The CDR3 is CSASRGAAYEQYF. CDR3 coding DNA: TGCAGTGCTAGTCGGGGGGCGGCCTACGAGCAGTACTTC.

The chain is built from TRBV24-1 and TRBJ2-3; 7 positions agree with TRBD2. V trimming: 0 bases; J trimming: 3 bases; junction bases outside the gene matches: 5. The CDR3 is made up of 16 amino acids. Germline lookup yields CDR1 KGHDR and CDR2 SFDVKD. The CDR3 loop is CATSDLSGAGTDTQYF. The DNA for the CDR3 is TGTGCCACCAGTGATTTGAGCGGGGCGGGGACAGATACGCAGTATTTT.

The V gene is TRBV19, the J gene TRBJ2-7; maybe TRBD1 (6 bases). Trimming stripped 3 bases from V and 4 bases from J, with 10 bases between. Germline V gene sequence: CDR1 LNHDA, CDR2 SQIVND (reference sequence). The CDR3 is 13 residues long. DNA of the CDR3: TGTGCCAGTAGTATTACACAGGGTTACGAGCAGTACTTC. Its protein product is CASSITQGYEQYF.

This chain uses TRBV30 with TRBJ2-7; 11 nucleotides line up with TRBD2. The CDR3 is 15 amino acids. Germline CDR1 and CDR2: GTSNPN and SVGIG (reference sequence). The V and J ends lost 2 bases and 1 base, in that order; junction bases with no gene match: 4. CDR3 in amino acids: CAWSPGTSGSYEQYF. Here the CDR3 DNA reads TGTGCCTGGAGTCCCGGGACTAGCGGATCCTACGAGCAGTACTTC.

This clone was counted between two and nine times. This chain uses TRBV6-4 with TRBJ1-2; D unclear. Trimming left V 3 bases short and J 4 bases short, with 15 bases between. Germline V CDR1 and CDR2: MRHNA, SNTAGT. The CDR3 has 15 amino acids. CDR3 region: CASSESSHPFYGYTF. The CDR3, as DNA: TGTGCCAGCAGTGAAAGCTCGCACCCGTTCTATGGCTACACCTTC.

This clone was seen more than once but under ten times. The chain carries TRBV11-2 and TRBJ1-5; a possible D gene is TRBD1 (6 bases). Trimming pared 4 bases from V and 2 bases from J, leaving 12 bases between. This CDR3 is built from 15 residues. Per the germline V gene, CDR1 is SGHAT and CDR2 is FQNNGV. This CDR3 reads CASSSGVGGNQPQHF. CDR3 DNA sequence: TGTGCCAGCAGCTCAGGGGTTGGAGGCAATCAGCCCCAGCATTTT.

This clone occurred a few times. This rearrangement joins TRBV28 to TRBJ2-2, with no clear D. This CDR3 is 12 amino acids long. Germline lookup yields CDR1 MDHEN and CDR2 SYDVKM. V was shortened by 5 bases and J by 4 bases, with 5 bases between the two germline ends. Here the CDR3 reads CASSTPTGELFF. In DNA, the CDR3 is TGTGCCAGCAGTACACCCACCGGGGAGCTGTTTTTT.

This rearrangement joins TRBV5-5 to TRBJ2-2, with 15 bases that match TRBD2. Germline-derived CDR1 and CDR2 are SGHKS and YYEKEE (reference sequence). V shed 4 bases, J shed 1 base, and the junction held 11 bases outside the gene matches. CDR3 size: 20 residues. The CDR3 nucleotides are TGTGCCAGCAGCCTGGCCACCGGGACTAGCGGGAGGCTGAACACCGGGGAGCTGTTTTTT. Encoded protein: CASSLATGTSGRLNTGELFF.

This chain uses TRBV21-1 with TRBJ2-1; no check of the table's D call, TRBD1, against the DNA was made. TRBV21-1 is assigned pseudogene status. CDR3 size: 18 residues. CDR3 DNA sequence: TGTGCCAGCAGCTTAGGGGGTACCCCCCCGAGCTCCTACAATGAGCAGTTCTTC. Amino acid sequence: CASSLGGTPPSSYNEQFF.

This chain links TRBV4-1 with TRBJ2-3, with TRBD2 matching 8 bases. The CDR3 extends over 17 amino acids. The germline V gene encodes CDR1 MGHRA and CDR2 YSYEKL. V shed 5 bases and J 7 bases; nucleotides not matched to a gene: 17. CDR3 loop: CASSVNPGGASGNTQYF. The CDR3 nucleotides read TGCGCCAGCAGCGTAAACCCCGGGGGGGCCAGTGGAAATACGCAGTATTTT.

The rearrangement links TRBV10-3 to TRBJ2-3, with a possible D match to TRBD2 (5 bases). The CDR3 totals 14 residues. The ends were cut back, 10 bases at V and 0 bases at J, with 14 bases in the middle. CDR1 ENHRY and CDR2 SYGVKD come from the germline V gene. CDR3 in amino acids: CATERGFSTDTQYF. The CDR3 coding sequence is TGTGCCACCGAACGGGGTTTTAGCACAGATACGCAGTATTTT.